This T cell receptor beta chain was found in a study of vaccination effects on CD4 cells after COVID-19. The study's findings and limits: Few convalescent patients and no early post-infection timepoints were included in the study.

The V and J ends lost 5 bases and 2 bases respectively, with 12 bases between them. The germline V gene encodes CDR1 MNHEY and CDR2 SVGAGI. This CDR3 has 14 residues. With the ViraFEST assay, the study expanded antigen-specific CD4+ T cells using viral peptide pools, then sequenced them. CD4+ T cells were isolated after roughly nine days of culture. Previously uninfected by SARS-CoV-2, the vaccine recipients also showed negative nucleocapsid antibodies. Cultures used about 2 million PBMC per well, approximately 9.5 IU/ml IL-2 and around 9.7 ug/ml peptides. Profiling relied on immunoSEQ multiplex PCR, and the TCRdb table lists in-frame clones only, not all of them. The table includes approximately 22,000 clones, approximately 70% detected once. As to this clone: What it recognizes is unknown.

This sequence joins TRBV6-5 and TRBJ1-2; D is ambiguous. This TCR derives from a human donor who received a COVID-19 vaccine. The specimen comprised CD4+ T cells from PBMCs cultured with HCoV-229E spike peptides, sampled before COVID-19 vaccination. The chain's CDR3 is CASSPSSFNYGYTF. In DNA form, the CDR3 reads TGTGCCAGCAGTCCCTCAAGTTTCAACTATGGCTACACCTTC.